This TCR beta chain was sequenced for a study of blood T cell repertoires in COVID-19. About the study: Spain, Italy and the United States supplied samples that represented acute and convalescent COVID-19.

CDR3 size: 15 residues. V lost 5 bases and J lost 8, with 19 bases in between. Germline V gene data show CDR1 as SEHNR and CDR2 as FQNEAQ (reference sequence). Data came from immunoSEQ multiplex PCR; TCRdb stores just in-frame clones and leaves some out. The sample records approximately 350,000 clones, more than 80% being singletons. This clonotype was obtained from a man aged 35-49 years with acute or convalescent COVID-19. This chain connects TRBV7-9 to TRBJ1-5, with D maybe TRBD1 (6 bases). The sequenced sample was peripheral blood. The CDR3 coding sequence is TGTGCCAGCAGCCATAAGGGGGACCTAATGAAGCCCCAGCATTTT. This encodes CASSHKGDLMKPQHF.